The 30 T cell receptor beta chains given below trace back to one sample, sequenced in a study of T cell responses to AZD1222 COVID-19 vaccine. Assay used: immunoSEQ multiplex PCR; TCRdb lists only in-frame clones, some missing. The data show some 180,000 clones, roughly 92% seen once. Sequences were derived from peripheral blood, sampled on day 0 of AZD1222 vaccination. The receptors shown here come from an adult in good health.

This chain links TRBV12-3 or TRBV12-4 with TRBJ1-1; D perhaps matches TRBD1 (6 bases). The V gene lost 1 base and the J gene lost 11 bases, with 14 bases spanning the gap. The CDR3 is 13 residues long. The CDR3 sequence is CASSLGRGVGAFF. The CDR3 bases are TGTGCCAGCAGTTTAGGGAGGGGGGTAGGCGCTTTCTTT.

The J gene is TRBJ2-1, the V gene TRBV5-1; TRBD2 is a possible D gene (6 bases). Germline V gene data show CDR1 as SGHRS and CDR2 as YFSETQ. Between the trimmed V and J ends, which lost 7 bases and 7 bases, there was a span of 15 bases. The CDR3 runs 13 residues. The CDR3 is CASGAGPSNEQFF. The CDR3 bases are TGCGCCAGCGGGGCGGGACCATCGAATGAGCAGTTCTTC.

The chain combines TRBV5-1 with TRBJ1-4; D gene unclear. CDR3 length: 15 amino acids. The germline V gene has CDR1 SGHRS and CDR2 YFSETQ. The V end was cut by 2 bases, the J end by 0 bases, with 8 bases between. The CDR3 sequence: CASSLRGTTNEKLFF. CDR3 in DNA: TGCGCCAGCAGCTTACGTGGGACAACTAATGAAAAACTGTTTTTT.

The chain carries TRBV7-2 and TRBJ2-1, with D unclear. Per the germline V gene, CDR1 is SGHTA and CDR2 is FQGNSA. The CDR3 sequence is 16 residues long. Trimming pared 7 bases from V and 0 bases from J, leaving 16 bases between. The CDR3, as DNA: TGTGCCAGCACCCCTTACGTGAGCTTCTCCTACAATGAGCAGTTCTTC. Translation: CASTPYVSFSYNEQFF.

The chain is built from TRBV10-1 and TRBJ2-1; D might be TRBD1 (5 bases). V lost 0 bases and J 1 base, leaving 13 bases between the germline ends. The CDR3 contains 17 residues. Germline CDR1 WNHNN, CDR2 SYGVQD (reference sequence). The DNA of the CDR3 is TGCGCCAGCAGTGAGTCGGGGCAGGGAAGTTCCTACAATGAGCAGTTCTTC. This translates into CASSESGQGSSYNEQFF.

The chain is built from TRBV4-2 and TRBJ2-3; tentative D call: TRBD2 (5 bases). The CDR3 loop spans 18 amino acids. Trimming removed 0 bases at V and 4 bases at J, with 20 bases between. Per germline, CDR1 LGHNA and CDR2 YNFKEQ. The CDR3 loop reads CASSQDPLGVTLPDTQYF. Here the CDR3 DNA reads TGTGCCAGCAGCCAAGATCCTCTCGGGGTAACCCTCCCAGATACGCAGTATTTT.

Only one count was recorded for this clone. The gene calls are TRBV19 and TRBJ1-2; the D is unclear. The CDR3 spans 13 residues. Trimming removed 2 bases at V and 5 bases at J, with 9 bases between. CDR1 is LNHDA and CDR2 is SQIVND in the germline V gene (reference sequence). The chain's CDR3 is CASSILAEYGYTF. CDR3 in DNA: TGTGCCAGTAGTATATTGGCGGAGTATGGCTACACCTTC.

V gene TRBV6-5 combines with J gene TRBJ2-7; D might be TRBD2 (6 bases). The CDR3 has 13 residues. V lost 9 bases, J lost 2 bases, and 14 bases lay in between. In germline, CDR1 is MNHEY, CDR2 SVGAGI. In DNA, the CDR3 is TGTGCCAGTGGCGGACTATCAGCCTACGAGCAGTACTTC. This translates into CASGGLSAYEQYF.

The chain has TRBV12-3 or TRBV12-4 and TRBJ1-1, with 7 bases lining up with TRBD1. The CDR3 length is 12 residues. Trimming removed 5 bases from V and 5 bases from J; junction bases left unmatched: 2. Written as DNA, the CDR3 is TGTGCCAGCAGTCTGGACAGGACTGAAGCTTTCTTT. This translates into CASSLDRTEAFF.

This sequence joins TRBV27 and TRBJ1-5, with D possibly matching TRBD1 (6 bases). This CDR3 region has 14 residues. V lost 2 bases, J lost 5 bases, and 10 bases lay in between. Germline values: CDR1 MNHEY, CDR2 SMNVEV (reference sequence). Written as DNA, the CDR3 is TGTGCCAGCAGTTTAACAGGGAGGCATCAGCCCCAGCATTTT. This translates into CASSLTGRHQPQHF.

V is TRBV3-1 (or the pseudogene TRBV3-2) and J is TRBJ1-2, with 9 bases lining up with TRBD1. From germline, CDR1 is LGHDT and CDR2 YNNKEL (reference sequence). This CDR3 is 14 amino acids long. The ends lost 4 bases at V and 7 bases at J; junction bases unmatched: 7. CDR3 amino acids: CASSRRRQGVGYTF. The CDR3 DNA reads TGTGCCAGCAGCCGAAGACGACAGGGGGTTGGCTACACCTTC.

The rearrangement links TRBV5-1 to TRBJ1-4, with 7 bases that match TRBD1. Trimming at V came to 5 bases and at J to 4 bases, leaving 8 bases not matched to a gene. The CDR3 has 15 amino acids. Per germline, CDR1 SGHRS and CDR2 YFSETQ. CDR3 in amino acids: CASRETGTDNEKLFF. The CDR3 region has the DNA TGCGCCAGCAGGGAGACCGGGACAGATAATGAAAAACTGTTTTTT.

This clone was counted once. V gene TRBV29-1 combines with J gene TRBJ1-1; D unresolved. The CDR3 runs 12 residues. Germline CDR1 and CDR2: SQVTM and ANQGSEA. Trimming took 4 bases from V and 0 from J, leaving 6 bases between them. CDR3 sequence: CSVGGMNTEAFF. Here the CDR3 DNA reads TGCAGCGTTGGGGGAATGAACACTGAAGCTTTCTTT.

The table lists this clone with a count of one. The CDR3 is CASSIIRPRVGEQFF. The CDR3 DNA follows: TGTGCCAGTAGTATAATTAGGCCTCGAGTAGGTGAGCAGTTCTTC. The gene calls are TRBV19 and TRBJ2-1; no reliable D call. The germline V and J ends were trimmed by 2 bases and 9 bases, with 17 bases remaining between them. CDR3 length: 15 amino acids. Germline V CDR1 and CDR2: LNHDA, SQIVND (reference sequence).

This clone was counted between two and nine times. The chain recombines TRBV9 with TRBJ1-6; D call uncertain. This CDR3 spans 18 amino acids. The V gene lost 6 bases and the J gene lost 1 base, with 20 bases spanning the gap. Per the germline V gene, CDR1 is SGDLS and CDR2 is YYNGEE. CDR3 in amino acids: CASTGSRERASYNSPLHF. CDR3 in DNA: TGTGCCAGCACCGGGAGTAGGGAAAGAGCATCCTATAATTCACCCCTCCACTTT. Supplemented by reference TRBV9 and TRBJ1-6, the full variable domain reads DSGVTQTPKHLITATGQRVTLRCSPRSGDLSVYWYQQSLDQGLQFLIQYYNGEERAKGNILERFSAQQFPDLHSELNLSSLELGDSALYFCASTGSRERASYNSPLHFGNGTRLTVT.

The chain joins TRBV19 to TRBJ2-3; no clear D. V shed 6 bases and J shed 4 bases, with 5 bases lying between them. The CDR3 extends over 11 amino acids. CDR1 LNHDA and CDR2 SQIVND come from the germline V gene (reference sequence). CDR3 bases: TGTGCCAGTAGCAGCCCAGATACGCAGTATTTT. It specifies CASSSPDTQYF.

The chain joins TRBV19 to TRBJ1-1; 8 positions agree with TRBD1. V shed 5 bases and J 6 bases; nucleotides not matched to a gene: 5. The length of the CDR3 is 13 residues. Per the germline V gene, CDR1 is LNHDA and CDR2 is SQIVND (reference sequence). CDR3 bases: TGTGCCAGTAGTGACAGGGGCCGGGCTGAAGCTTTCTTT. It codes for CASSDRGRAEAFF.

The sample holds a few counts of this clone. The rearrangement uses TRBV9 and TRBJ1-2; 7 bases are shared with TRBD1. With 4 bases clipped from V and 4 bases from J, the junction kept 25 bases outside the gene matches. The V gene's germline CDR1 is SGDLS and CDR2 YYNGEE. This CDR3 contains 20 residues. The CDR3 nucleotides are TGTGCCAGCAGCCCCTCCCCGGGGGAGGACAGGCCTCACTTAGGCTATGGCTACACCTTC. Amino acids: CASSPSPGEDRPHLGYGYTF. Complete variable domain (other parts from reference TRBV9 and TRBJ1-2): DSGVTQTPKHLITATGQRVTLRCSPRSGDLSVYWYQQSLDQGLQFLIQYYNGEERAKGNILERFSAQQFPDLHSELNLSSLELGDSALYFCASSPSPGEDRPHLGYGYTFGSGTRLTVV.

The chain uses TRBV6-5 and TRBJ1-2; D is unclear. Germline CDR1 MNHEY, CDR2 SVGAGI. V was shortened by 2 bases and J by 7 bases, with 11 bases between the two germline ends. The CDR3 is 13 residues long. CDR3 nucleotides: TGTGCCAGCAGTTACAGAAGGACTTCTGGCTACACCTTC. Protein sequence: CASSYRRTSGYTF.

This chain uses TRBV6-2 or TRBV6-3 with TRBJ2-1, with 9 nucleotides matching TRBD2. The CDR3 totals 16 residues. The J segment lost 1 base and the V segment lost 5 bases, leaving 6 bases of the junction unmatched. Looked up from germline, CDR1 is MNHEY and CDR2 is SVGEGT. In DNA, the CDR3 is TGTGCCAGCAGTCCCGCTAGCGGGATTTCCTACAATGAGCAGTTCTTC. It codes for CASSPASGISYNEQFF.

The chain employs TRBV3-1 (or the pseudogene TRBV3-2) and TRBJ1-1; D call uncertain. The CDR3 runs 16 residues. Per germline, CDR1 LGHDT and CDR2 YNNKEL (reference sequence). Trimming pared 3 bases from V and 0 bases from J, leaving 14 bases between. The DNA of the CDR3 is TGTGCCAGCAGCCAGAAACCGGGGATAATGAACACTGAAGCTTTCTTT. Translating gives CASSQKPGIMNTEAFF.

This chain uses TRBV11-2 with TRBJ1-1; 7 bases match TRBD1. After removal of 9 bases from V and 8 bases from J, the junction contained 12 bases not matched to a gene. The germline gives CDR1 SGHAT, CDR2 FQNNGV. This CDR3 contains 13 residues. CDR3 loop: CASRLSTGLEAFF. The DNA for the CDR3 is TGTGCCAGTCGACTTTCGACAGGGTTAGAAGCTTTCTTT.

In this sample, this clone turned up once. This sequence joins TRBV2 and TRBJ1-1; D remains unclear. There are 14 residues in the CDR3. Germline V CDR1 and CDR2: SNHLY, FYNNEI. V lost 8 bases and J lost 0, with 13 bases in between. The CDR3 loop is CASEWEQLNTEAFF. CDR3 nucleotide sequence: TGTGCCAGCGAATGGGAACAGCTGAACACTGAAGCTTTCTTT.

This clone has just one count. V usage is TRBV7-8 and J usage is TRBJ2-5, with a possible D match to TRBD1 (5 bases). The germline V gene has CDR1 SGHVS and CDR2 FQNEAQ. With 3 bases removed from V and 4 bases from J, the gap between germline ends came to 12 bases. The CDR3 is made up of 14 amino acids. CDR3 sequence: CASSLWSGRETQYF. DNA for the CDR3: TGTGCCAGCAGCTTGTGGTCAGGGCGAGAGACCCAGTACTTC.

CDR3 coding DNA: TGTGCCAGCAGCTCCCTGGAATCCTACAATGAGCAGTTCTTC. Its protein product is CASSSLESYNEQFF. The chain links TRBV7-9 to TRBJ2-1; D gene unclear. Trimming removed 4 bases at V and 1 base at J, with 8 bases between. Germline assignment: CDR1 SEHNR and CDR2 FQNEAQ (reference sequence). This CDR3 region has 14 residues.

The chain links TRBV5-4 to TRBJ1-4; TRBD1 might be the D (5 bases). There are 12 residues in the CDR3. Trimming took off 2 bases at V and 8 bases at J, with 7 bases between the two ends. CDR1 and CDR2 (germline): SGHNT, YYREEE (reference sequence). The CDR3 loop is CASSFGDEKLFF. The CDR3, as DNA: TGTGCCAGCAGCTTTGGGGACGAAAAACTGTTTTTT. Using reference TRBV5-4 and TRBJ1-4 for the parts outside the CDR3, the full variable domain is ETGVTQSPTHLIKTRGQQVTLRCSSQSGHNTVSWYQQALGQGPQFIFQYYREEENGRGNFPPRFSGLQFPNYSSELNVNALELDDSALYLCASSFGDEKLFFGSGTQLSVL.

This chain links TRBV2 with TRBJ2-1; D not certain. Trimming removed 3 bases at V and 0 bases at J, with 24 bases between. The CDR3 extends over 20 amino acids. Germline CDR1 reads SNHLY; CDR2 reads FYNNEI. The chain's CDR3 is CASSEGQVGLTVRSYNEQFF. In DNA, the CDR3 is TGTGCCAGCAGTGAGGGCCAGGTCGGATTGACTGTGCGCTCCTACAATGAGCAGTTCTTC. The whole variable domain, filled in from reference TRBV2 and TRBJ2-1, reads EPEVTQTPSHQVTQMGQEVILRCVPISNHLYFYWYRQILGQKVEFLVSFYNNEISEKSEIFDDQFSVERPDGSNFTLKIRSTKLEDSAMYFCASSEGQVGLTVRSYNEQFFGPGTRLTVL.

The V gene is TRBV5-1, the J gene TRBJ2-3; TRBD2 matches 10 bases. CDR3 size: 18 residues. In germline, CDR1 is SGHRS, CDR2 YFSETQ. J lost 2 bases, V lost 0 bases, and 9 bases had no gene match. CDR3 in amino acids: CASSLVVAGGGATDTQYF. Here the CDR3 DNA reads TGCGCCAGCAGCTTGGTGGTAGCGGGAGGCGGTGCCACAGATACGCAGTATTTT.

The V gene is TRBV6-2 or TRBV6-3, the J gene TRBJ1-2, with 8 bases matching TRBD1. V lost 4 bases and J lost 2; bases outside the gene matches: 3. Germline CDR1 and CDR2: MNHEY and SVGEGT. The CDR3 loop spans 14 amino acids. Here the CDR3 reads CASSFRTGNYGYTF. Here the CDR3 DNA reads TGTGCCAGCAGTTTCAGGACAGGGAACTATGGCTACACCTTC.

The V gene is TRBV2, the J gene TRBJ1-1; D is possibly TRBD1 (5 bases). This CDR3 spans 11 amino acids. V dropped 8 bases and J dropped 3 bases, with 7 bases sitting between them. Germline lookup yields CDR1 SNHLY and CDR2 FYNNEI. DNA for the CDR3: TGTGCCAGCCGCAGGGACACTGAAGCTTTCTTT. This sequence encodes CASRRDTEAFF. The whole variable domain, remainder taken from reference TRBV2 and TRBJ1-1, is EPEVTQTPSHQVTQMGQEVILRCVPISNHLYFYWYRQILGQKVEFLVSFYNNEISEKSEIFDDQFSVERPDGSNFTLKIRSTKLEDSAMYFCASRRDTEAFFGQGTRLTVV.